This T cell receptor (beta chain) appears in the sequencing data of a study of OX40 agonist ivuxolimab in advanced cancers. Study overall: Every 2 weeks, patients got intravenous ivuxolimab at one of six dose levels (0.01-10 mg/kg). Prior anti-PD-1, anti-PD-L1 or anti-CTLA-4 therapy was allowed; 30% to 40% had some. Aged roughly 23 to 85 with a mean of approximately 57 years, they were 75% to 85% male.

Generated by immunoSEQ multiplex PCR, the TCRdb table keeps only in-frame clones and is missing some. The data contain tens of thousands of clones, 85% to 95% of them singletons. Germline CDR1 and CDR2: LGHNA and YSLEER. This CDR3 is built from 14 residues. J lost 5 bases, V lost 1 base, and 2 bases had no gene match. Peripheral blood came from all dose cohorts at three timepoints. The sequences come from CD4+ or CD8+ T cells sorted from blood, collected in a trial of the OX40 agonist ivuxolimab. The J gene is TRBJ1-2, the V gene TRBV4-3; 9 bases fit TRBD1. The sequence came from an adult with an advanced solid tumor such as melanoma, head and neck, liver or kidney cancer. CDR3 amino acids: CASSQGQGEYGYTF. CDR3 DNA: TGCGCCAGCAGCCAAGGACAGGGGGAGTATGGCTACACCTTC.